This T cell receptor (beta chain) emerged from a study of blood T cell repertoires in COVID-19. Study overall: Donors in the United States, Italy and Spain gave samples during acute or convalescent COVID-19. Nucleic acid was either cDNA or gDNA, and it came from T cells, B-cell-depleted T cells, or PBMCs.

Under the authors' procedure: Amplifying reference gene primers gave estimates of nucleated cell counts. Here immunoSEQ multiplex PCR was the method, and the copy in TCRdb shows in-frame clones only, minus some. V and J calls and clone size are as listed in that table; D and trimming were resolved from the DNA. The profile covers roughly 87,000 clones, with 72% appearing a single time and roughly an eighth taken by the ten largest. This CDR3 spans 15 amino acids. The V and J ends lost 0 bases and 7 bases respectively, with 15 bases between them. Germline CDR1 and CDR2: LGHNA and YNFKEQ. The chain has TRBV4-2 and TRBJ2-5; D may be TRBD2 (6 bases). The sequenced sample consisted of peripheral blood. This sequence originates from an elderly woman with acute or convalescent COVID-19. The CDR3 loop reads CASSQDAGHERTQYF. CDR3 DNA sequence: TGTGCCAGCAGCCAAGATGCGGGGCATGAACGGACCCAGTACTTC.